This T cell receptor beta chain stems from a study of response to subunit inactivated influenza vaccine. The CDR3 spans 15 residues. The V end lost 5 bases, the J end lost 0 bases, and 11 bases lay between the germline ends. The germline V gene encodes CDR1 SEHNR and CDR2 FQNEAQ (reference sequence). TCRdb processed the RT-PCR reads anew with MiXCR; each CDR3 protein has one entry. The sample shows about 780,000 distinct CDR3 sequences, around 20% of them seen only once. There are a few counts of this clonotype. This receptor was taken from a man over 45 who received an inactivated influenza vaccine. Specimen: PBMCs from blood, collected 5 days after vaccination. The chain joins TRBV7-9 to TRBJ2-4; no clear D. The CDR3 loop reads CASSRGGLAKNIQYF. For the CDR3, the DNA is TGTGCCAGCAGCAGAGGTGGATTAGCCAAAAACATTCAGTACTTC. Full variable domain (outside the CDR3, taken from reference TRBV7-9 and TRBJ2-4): DTGVSQNPRHKITKRGQNVTFRCDPISEHNRLYWYRQTLGQGPEFLTYFQNEAQLEKSRLLSDRFSAERPKGSFSTLEIQRTEQGDSAMYLCASSRGGLAKNIQYFGAGTRLSVL.